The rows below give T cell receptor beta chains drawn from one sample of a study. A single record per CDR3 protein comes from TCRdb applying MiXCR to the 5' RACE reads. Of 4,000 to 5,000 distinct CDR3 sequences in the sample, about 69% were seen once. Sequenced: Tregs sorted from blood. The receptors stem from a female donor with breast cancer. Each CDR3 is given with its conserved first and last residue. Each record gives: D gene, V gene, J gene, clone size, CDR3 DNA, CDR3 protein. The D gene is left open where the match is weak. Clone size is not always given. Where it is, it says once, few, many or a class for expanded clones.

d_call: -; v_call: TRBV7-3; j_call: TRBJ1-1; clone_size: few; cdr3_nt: TGTGCCAGCAGCTCCAACTTGGACACTGAAGCTTTCTTT; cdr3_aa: CASSSNLDTEAFF
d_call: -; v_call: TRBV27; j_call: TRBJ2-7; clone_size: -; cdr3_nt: TGTGCCAGCAAGGGCAGGGAAAGCTCCTACGAGCAGTACTTC; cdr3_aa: CASKGRESSYEQYF
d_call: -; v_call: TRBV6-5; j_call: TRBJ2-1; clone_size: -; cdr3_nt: TGTGCCAGCAGTTACTCACGATACTACAATGAGCAGTTCTTC; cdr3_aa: CASSYSRYYNEQFF
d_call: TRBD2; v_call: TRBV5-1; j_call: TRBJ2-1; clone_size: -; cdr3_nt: TGCGCCAGCAGCTCCCCTAGAGCGGGAGGGCCTAATGAGCAGTTCTTC; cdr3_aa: CASSSPRAGGPNEQFF
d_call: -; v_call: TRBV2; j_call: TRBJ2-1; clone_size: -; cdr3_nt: TGTGCCTCCCGGACTTTGAGCTCCTACAATGAGCAGTTCTTC; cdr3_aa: CASRTLSSYNEQFF
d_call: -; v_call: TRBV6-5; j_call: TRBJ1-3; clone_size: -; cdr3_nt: TGTGCCAGCAGTTACTCCCGGGGGAGCTCTGGAAACACCATATATTTT; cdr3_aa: CASSYSRGSSGNTIYF
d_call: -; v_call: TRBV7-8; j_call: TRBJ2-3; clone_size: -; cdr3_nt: TGTGCCAGCAGCTTGGAATCGTCAGGGAGCACAGATACGCAGTATTTT; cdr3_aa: CASSLESSGSTDTQYF
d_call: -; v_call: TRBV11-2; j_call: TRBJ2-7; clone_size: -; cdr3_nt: TGTGCCAGCAGCCCACCGGTCTACGAGCAGTACTTC; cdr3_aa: CASSPPVYEQYF
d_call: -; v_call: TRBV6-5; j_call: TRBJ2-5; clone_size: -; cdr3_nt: TGTGCCAGCAGTTACTCTGGCTGGCGGGCCCAGTACTTC; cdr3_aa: CASSYSGWRAQYF
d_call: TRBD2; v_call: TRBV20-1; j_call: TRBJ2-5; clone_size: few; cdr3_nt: TGCAGTGCTAGAGGGACTAGCGGGAGAGAGACCCAGTACTTC; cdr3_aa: CSARGTSGRETQYF
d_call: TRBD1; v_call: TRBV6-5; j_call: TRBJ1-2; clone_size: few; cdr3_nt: TGTGCCAGCAGACCCGGGACAGGGGCTGGCTACACCTTC; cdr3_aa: CASRPGTGAGYTF
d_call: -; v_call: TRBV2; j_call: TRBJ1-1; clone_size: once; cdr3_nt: TGTGCCAGCAGCGAAGGTCAGATTCGCTCTGAAGCTTTCTTT; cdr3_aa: CASSEGQIRSEAFF